The 24 T cell receptor beta chains below all came from one sample that was sequenced in a study of T-cell reconstitution after alpha-beta-depleted transplantation in children. A TCRbeta library incorporating unique molecular identifiers was prepared. TCRdb re-analysed the PCR reads in MiXCR, keeping a single row per CDR3 protein. The sample shows about 610,000 distinct CDR3 sequences, about 10% of them seen only once. Sequencing was performed on PBMCs from the stem cell graft donor, taken from the stem cell graft. The receptor source for this set is a human donor who donated a stem cell graft to a child with acute myeloid leukemia.

This clonotype was picked up many times. The gene calls are TRBV20-1 and TRBJ2-1; TRBD2 agrees at 8 bases. CDR3 length: 15 residues. Germline V gene lookup returns CDR1 DFQATT and CDR2 SNEGSKA (reference sequence). The V and J ends lost 4 bases and 6 bases, in that order; junction bases with no gene match: 11. CDR3 protein: CSAIHPGTRGNEQFF. The CDR3 coding sequence is TGCAGTGCTATCCACCCCGGGACTAGGGGCAATGAGCAGTTCTTC.

This clonotype came up a few times. The chain couples TRBV25-1 to TRBJ1-2, with 9 bases lining up with TRBD1. V trimming: 2 bases; J trimming: 8 bases; junction bases outside the gene matches: 9. CDR3 length: 15 amino acids. Germline assignment: CDR1 MGHDK and CDR2 SYGVNS. This CDR3 reads CASSEGGTGQRGYTF. The CDR3, as DNA: TGTGCCAGCAGTGAAGGTGGGACAGGGCAAAGGGGCTACACCTTC.

CDR3 protein: CASSFHSSGRDTQYF. In DNA, the CDR3 is TGTGCCAGCAGTTTTCATTCTAGCGGGAGAGATACGCAGTATTTT. This chain uses TRBV28 with TRBJ2-3; the match to TRBD2 covers 10 bases. Unmatched junction bases numbered 5, after V lost 3 bases and J lost 5 bases. The CDR3 contains 15 residues. CDR1 is MDHEN, CDR2 SYDVKM, per germline.

This clonotype was found many times. The chain combines TRBV29-1 with TRBJ2-7, with D uncertain. There are 14 residues in the CDR3. CDR1 and CDR2 (germline): SQVTM, ANQGSEA. The V gene lost 7 bases and the J gene lost 0 bases, with 16 bases spanning the gap. CDR3 nucleotide sequence: TGCAGCGCCGTGACCAGTACCAGCTCCTACGAGCAGTACTTC. Translated, it gives CSAVTSTSSYEQYF.

This clonotype was seen at least ten times. CDR3 residues: CASSLRTNSYEQYF. In DNA, the CDR3 is TGTGCCAGCAGTTTAAGGACGAACTCCTACGAGCAGTACTTC. The chain links TRBV27 to TRBJ2-7; D is uncertain. Trimming took 2 bases from V and 0 from J, leaving 8 bases between them. This CDR3 has 14 residues. Per the germline V gene, CDR1 is MNHEY and CDR2 is SMNVEV (reference sequence).

This clonotype was found many times. The chain carries TRBV3-1 and TRBJ2-1, with 13 bases that match TRBD2. V trimming: 8 bases; J trimming: 7 bases; junction bases outside the gene matches: 8. The CDR3 is 15 residues long. The germline V gene encodes CDR1 LGHDT and CDR2 YNNKEL (reference sequence). The CDR3: CASGGLAGVGNEQFF. Here the CDR3 DNA reads TGTGCCAGCGGTGGACTAGCGGGAGTCGGTAATGAGCAGTTCTTC.

This clonotype was observed at least ten times. A read error may account for a junction end that differs from germline. The chain couples TRBV5-1 to TRBJ2-7; no firm D call. This CDR3 region has 13 residues. Germline CDR1 and CDR2: SGHRS and YFSETQ. CDR3 sequence: CASSLSGTYEQYF. Here the CDR3 DNA reads TGTGCCAGCAGTTTATCGGGTACCTACGAGCAGTACTTC.

This clonotype was seen many times. This chain connects TRBV29-1 to TRBJ2-1; TRBD2 matches at 9 bases. Per the germline V gene, CDR1 is SQVTM and CDR2 is ANQGSEA. V dropped 3 bases and J dropped 9; count of bases not matched to a gene: 9. The CDR3 is 14 residues long. The CDR3 region is CSVELAGGPREQFF. The CDR3 DNA reads TGCAGCGTTGAGTTGGCGGGAGGGCCTCGTGAGCAGTTCTTC.

This clonotype was counted only a few times. The genes are TRBV7-8 and TRBJ2-7, with a weak D call TRBD2 (5 bases). Germline V lookup: CDR1 SGHVS, CDR2 FQNEAQ. The CDR3 spans 12 residues. V gave up 3 bases and J gave up 7 bases, with 10 bases separating them. The CDR3 reads CASSLEVGEQYF. CDR3 DNA: TGTGCCAGCAGCTTGGAGGTTGGGGAGCAGTACTTC. Variable domain in full (rest from reference TRBV7-8 and TRBJ2-7): GAGVSQSPRYKVAKRGQDVALRCDPISGHVSLFWYQQALGQGPEFLTYFQNEAQLDKSGLPSDRFFAERPEGSVSTLKIQRTQQEDSAVYLCASSLEVGEQYFGPGTRLTVT.

This clonotype has more than one count but fewer than ten. J is TRBJ2-1 and V is TRBV20-1; D not certain. CDR1 and CDR2 (germline): DFQATT, SNEGSKA (reference sequence). V was cut by 0 bases and J by 4 bases, with 16 bases left in between. This CDR3 comprises 16 residues. CDR3: CSARDPKGESYNEQFF. The CDR3 region has the DNA TGCAGTGCTAGAGATCCAAAGGGCGAATCTTACAATGAGCAGTTCTTC.

The chain is built from TRBV7-9 and TRBJ1-6; possibly TRBD1 for D (5 bases). The germline V and J ends were trimmed by 3 bases and 0 bases, with 9 bases remaining between them. Germline values: CDR1 SEHNR, CDR2 FQNEAQ (reference sequence). This CDR3 has 16 residues. CDR3 loop: CASSFWGSSYNSPLHF. CDR3 in DNA: TGTGCCAGCAGCTTTTGGGGGAGCTCCTATAATTCACCCCTCCACTTT.

This clonotype was recorded many times. The chain couples TRBV7-3 to TRBJ2-2; no reliable D call. This CDR3 region has 14 residues. CDR1 and CDR2 from the germline V gene are SGHTA and FQGTGA. Trimming left V 4 bases short and J 6 bases short, with 12 bases between. The chain's CDR3 is CASSSPVGPGELFF. CDR3 coding DNA: TGTGCCAGCAGCTCCCCCGTCGGGCCCGGGGAGCTGTTTTTT.

This chain joins TRBV30 and TRBJ2-1, with TRBD1 as a possible D gene (6 bases). Trimming took off 4 bases at V and 8 bases at J, with 9 bases between the two ends. Germline-derived CDR1 and CDR2 are GTSNPN and SVGIG (reference sequence). The CDR3 extends over 11 amino acids. The CDR3, as DNA: TGTGCCTGGACAGGGGTCCATGAGCAGTTCTTC. Its translation: CAWTGVHEQFF.

This clonotype was counted a few times. This chain joins TRBV12-3 or TRBV12-4 and TRBJ1-2; 7 bases agree with TRBD1. V lost 6 bases to trimming and J lost 8 bases; unmatched junction nucleotides: 12. The length of the CDR3 is 14 residues. Written as DNA, the CDR3 is TGTGCCAGCAGCAACGGGACAGCCTGGGGGGGCTACACCTTC. Protein sequence: CASSNGTAWGGYTF.

This clonotype was observed at least ten times. This chain connects TRBV7-2 to TRBJ1-5; 7 bases agree with TRBD1. The CDR3 sequence is 14 residues long. J was trimmed by 6 bases and V by 6 bases; bases with no gene match: 8. CDR1 SGHTA and CDR2 FQGNSA come from the germline V gene. The CDR3 nucleotides read TGTGCCAGCAGTGGCGAGGGGGCCGTTCAGCCCCAGCATTTT. This gives the protein CASSGEGAVQPQHF.

At least ten counts were recorded for this clonotype. The chain employs TRBV6-2 or TRBV6-3 and TRBJ2-7; no firm D call. This CDR3 comprises 16 residues. Germline assignment: CDR1 MNHEY and CDR2 SVGEGT. V dropped 0 bases and J dropped 5 bases, with 17 bases sitting between them. CDR3 DNA sequence: TGTGCCAGCAGTTACTCGAAAGGCGGCTTTTTCCACGAGCAGTACTTC. Amino acid sequence: CASSYSKGGFFHEQYF.

This clonotype was seen more than once but under ten times. J is TRBJ2-1 and V is TRBV6-2 or TRBV6-3, with D tentatively TRBD1 (7 bases). V lost 4 bases, J lost 10 bases, and 17 bases lay in between. CDR3 length: 14 residues. CDR1 and CDR2 (germline): MNHEY, SVGEGT. CDR3 nucleotide sequence: TGTGCCAGCAGTTCCCGGGACTCACAGGGGGAGCAGTTCTTC. As protein: CASSSRDSQGEQFF.

The V call is TRBV29-1, the J call TRBJ2-1; D is perhaps TRBD2 (5 bases). Germline V CDR1 and CDR2: SQVTM, ANQGSEA. This CDR3 has 12 residues. V was shortened by 6 bases and J by 9 bases, with 15 bases between the two germline ends. The CDR3 nucleotides read TGCAGCGTGGTGGGCACGGGGAGTGAGCAGTTCTTC. This encodes CSVVGTGSEQFF.

A few counts support this clonotype. The chain employs TRBV12-3 or TRBV12-4 and TRBJ2-7; 7 nucleotides line up with TRBD2. J was trimmed by 0 bases and V by 6 bases; bases with no gene match: 8. The CDR3 is 15 amino acids. The CDR3, as DNA: TGTGCCAGCAGCTCAGACCAGCGGGGCTCCTACGAGCAGTACTTC. It specifies CASSSDQRGSYEQYF.

Only a few counts were recorded for this clonotype. The chain recombines TRBV28 with TRBJ2-7, with D possibly TRBD2 on 6 matching bases. The germline CDR1 and CDR2 sequences are MDHEN and SYDVKM. V dropped 2 bases and J dropped 4 bases, with 15 bases sitting between them. This CDR3 spans 15 amino acids. The CDR3 DNA is TGTGCCAGCAGTTTAAGAGGAGGAGGAGGGTACGAGCAGTACTTC. Encoded protein: CASSLRGGGGYEQYF.

As regards this clonotype: A read error may account for a junction end that differs from germline. The chain is built from TRBV20-1 and TRBJ2-7; 12 bases map to TRBD2. CDR3 length: 17 amino acids. CDR1 is DFQATT and CDR2 is SNEGSKA in the germline V gene (reference sequence). CDR3 nucleotides: TGCTGTGCTAGAGATCGGCTAGCGGGAGGGTACCCCCACGAGCAGTACTTC. Translation: CCARDRLAGGYPHEQYF.

This clonotype has only a few counts. V gene TRBV27 combines with J gene TRBJ1-6; no definite D call. Germline V CDR1 and CDR2: MNHEY, SMNVEV (reference sequence). V lost 7 bases and J lost 7, with 8 bases in between. The CDR3 has 12 amino acids. The CDR3 protein is CASMRANSPLHF. The DNA for the CDR3 is TGTGCCAGCATGAGAGCCAATTCACCCCTCCACTTT.

This chain links TRBV12-3 or TRBV12-4 with TRBJ1-6; D is possibly TRBD1 (6 bases). The CDR3 runs to 14 residues. V lost 6 bases and J 6 bases, leaving 12 bases between the germline ends. The CDR3 DNA follows: TGTGCCAGCAGGGACAGCAGTCGTAATTCACCCCTCCACTTT. Protein sequence: CASRDSSRNSPLHF.

The chain is built from TRBV5-1 and TRBJ2-1, with 14 bases identical to TRBD2. Germline CDR1 SGHRS, CDR2 YFSETQ. The CDR3 consists of 18 residues. Trimming cost V 4 bases and J 0 bases; bases outside gene matches: 6. CDR3 in amino acids: CASSTLGLAGVSYNEQFF. CDR3 DNA sequence: TGCGCCAGCAGCACACTGGGACTAGCGGGAGTCTCCTACAATGAGCAGTTCTTC.